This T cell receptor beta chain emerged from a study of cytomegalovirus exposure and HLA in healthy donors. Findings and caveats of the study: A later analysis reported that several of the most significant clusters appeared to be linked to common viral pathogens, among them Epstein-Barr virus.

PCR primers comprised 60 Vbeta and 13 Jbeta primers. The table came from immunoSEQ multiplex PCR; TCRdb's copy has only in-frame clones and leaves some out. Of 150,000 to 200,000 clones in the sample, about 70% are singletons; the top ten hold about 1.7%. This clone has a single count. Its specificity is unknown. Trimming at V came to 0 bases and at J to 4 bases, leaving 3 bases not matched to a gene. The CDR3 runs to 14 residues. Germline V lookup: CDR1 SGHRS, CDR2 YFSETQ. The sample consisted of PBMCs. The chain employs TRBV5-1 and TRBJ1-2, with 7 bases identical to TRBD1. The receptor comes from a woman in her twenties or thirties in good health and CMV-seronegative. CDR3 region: CASSLGTGPYGYTF. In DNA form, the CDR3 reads TGCGCCAGCAGCTTGGGGACAGGCCCCTATGGCTACACCTTC.